The sequence of this TCR beta chain was determined in a study of T cell responses to AZD1222 COVID-19 vaccine. Whole-study results and caveats: White British ancestry dominated among donors, who included more females, and clonal diversity was possibly underestimated.

With regard to this clone: Its antigen remains unidentified.

In germline, CDR1 is MDHEN, CDR2 SYDVKM. Trimming removed 6 bases at V and 3 bases at J, with 13 bases between. The CDR3 is 14 residues long. Profiled with immunoSEQ multiplex PCR; TCRdb holds only in-frame clones, not every one. The sample consists of roughly 66,000 clones, 65% to 90% of them appearing once. The source is an adult in good health. This material consisted of peripheral blood, taken on day 0 of AZD1222 vaccination. This chain joins TRBV28 and TRBJ2-3, with D hard to call. The chain's CDR3 is CASRPLGSTDTQYF. The CDR3 coding sequence is TGTGCCAGCAGGCCTCTCGGTAGTACAGATACGCAGTATTTT.